These T cell receptor beta chains were read from a single sample in a study of T cell responses to AZD1222 COVID-19 vaccine. Libraries were prepared by immunoSEQ multiplex PCR; TCRdb keeps only in-frame clonotypes and omits some of them. The sample holds 130,000 or so clones, about 86% seen once. Source: peripheral blood, taken on day 0 of AZD1222 vaccination. The receptors here all came from an adult in good health. Both conserved end residues are part of each CDR3. D genes are given only for firm matches. Size values are once, few and many counts, or a class for expanded clones, and some rows have none.

>17|TRBV4-3|.|.|TRBJ2-1
TGCGCCAGCAGCCAAGGACCGTTTCCCCAGGTTTCGAATGAGCAGTTCTTC
CASSQGPFPQVSNEQFF
>16|TRBV9|few|TRBD2|TRBJ2-7
TGTGCCAGCAGCGTAGTTTCGGTAGCGGGGGCCAGTGAGCAGTACTTC
CASSVVSVAGASEQYF
>13|TRBV6-5|.|TRBD1|TRBJ1-5
TGTGCCAGCAGCATTCAGGGGGATCAGCCCCAGCATTTT
CASSIQGDQPQHF
>15|TRBV19|.|.|TRBJ2-5
TGTGCCAGTAGTATGGGTTCGGGGGTCCCGGAGACCCAGTACTTC
CASSMGSGVPETQYF
>9|TRBV3-1/TRBV3-2|.|.|TRBJ1-5
TGTGCCACCAATCAGCCCCAGCATTTT
CATNQPQHF
>14|TRBV25-1|.|.|TRBJ2-2
TGTGCCAGCAGTGACGGACAAGACACCGGGGAGCTGTTTTTT
CASSDGQDTGELFF
>14|TRBV19|.|TRBD2|TRBJ2-1
TGTGCCAGTAGTATTGCCGGGAGGGGGAATGAGCAGTTCTTC
CASSIAGRGNEQFF
>17|TRBV6-2/TRBV6-3|.|.|TRBJ1-1
TGTGCCAGCAGTTTCTCATGGGGGGCAAAAGGGGACACTGAAGCTTTCTTT
CASSFSWGAKGDTEAFF
>15|TRBV5-1|once|.|TRBJ2-5
TGCGCCAGCAGCTTGTCGGGACAACCCGAAGAGACCCAGTACTTC
CASSLSGQPEETQYF
>18|TRBV21-1|once|.|TRBJ1-2
TGTGCCAGCAGCGGTTACTCCGGGACAGGGGATTGTATGGATGGCTACACCTTC
CASSGYSGTGDCMDGYTF
>15|TRBV10-3|.|TRBD2|TRBJ2-2
TGTGCCATGGCGAGCGGGGGGGCCGACACCGGGGAGCTGTTTTTT
CAMASGGADTGELFF
>15|TRBV2|.|TRBD1|TRBJ2-7
TGTGCCAGCAGTGAAAGGGGACAGGGGTTCGACGAGCAGTACTTC
CASSERGQGFDEQYF
>14|TRBV19|.|.|TRBJ2-1
TGTGCCAGTAGTGTGACCCCCTCTTACAATGGGCAGTTCTTC
CASSVTPSYNGQFF
>13|TRBV6-4|.|TRBD1|TRBJ2-1
TGTGCCAGCAGTGACTGGACAGGGGATGAGCAGTTCTTC
CASSDWTGDEQFF
>15|TRBV4-3|.|.|TRBJ2-1
TGCGCCAGCAGCCAAGAACGGACGGCCTACAATGAGCAGTTCTTC
CASSQERTAYNEQFF
>12|TRBV29-1|.|.|TRBJ1-2
TGCAGCGTTGCGTGGAGGGGAGTCGGCTACACCTTC
CSVAWRGVGYTF
>15|TRBV6-5|.|TRBD1|TRBJ2-3
TGTGCCAGCAGGACCGGACAGGGACCGGGAGATACGCAGTATTTT
CASRTGQGPGDTQYF
>13|TRBV6-5|few|.|TRBJ1-6
TGTGCCAGCACCACGCTAAGTAATTCACCCCTCCACTTT
CASTTLSNSPLHF
>12|TRBV6-5|once|.|TRBJ1-1
TGTGCCACCGACAGTTTTCTGGGTGAAGCTTTCTTT
CATDSFLGEAFF